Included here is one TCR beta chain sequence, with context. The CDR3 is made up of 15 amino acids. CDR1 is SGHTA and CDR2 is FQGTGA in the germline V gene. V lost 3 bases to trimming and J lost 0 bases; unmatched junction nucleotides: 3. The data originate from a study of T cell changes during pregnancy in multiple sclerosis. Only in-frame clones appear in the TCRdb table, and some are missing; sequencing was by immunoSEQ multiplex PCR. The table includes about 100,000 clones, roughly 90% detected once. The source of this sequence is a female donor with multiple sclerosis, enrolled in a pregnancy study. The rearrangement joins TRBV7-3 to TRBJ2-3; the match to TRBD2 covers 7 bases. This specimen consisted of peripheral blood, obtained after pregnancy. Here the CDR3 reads CASSFSGLSTDTQYF. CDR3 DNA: TGTGCCAGCAGCTTTAGCGGGCTTAGCACAGATACGCAGTATTTT.